The 11 T cell receptor beta chains below all came from one sample that was sequenced in a study of blood T cell repertoires in COVID-19. Assay: immunoSEQ multiplex PCR; the TCRdb copy retains only in-frame clones and omits some. Seen here are 300,000 to 450,000 clones, 85% to 90% observed once, and the top ten hold 3%. Sequencing input: peripheral blood. All receptors come from a human donor in a cohort sampled during active COVID-19.

This CDR3 reads CSVVQESNYGYTF. CDR3 DNA sequence: TGCAGCGTTGTCCAGGAAAGTAACTATGGCTACACCTTC. V is TRBV29-1 and J is TRBJ1-2; D ambiguous. The germline CDR1 and CDR2 sequences are SQVTM and ANQGSEA. The CDR3 runs 13 residues. Deletions cut 4 bases from V and 1 base from J, with 10 bases between.

This chain uses TRBV27 with TRBJ2-7; D perhaps matches TRBD2 (6 bases). The V end was cut by 4 bases, the J end by 0 bases, with 7 bases between. The CDR3 spans 13 residues. CDR1 is MNHEY, CDR2 SMNVEV, per germline (reference sequence). The CDR3 here is CASSSGGSYEQYF. CDR3 sequence (DNA): TGTGCCAGCAGTTCCGGGGGCTCCTACGAGCAGTACTTC.

The rearrangement joins TRBV9 to TRBJ1-6; D is undetermined. From germline, CDR1 is SGDLS and CDR2 YYNGEE. The CDR3 has 13 residues. Trimming left V 0 bases short and J 6 bases short, with 4 bases between. Written as DNA, the CDR3 is TGTGCCAGCAGCGTAGGCGGTAATTCACCCCTCCACTTT. This encodes CASSVGGNSPLHF.

This chain connects TRBV5-4 to TRBJ2-2, with D possibly TRBD1 on 7 matching bases. The CDR3 has 16 residues. Trimming removed 4 bases at V and 0 bases at J, with 13 bases between. Germline V CDR1 and CDR2: SGHNT, YYREEE (reference sequence). CDR3 residues: CASSGGQGANTGELFF. DNA of the CDR3: TGTGCCAGCAGCGGGGGGCAGGGGGCGAACACCGGGGAGCTGTTTTTT. The full variable domain, in which reference TRBV5-4 and TRBJ2-2 provide the parts outside the CDR3, is ETGVTQSPTHLIKTRGQQVTLRCSSQSGHNTVSWYQQALGQGPQFIFQYYREEENGRGNFPPRFSGLQFPNYSSELNVNALELDDSALYLCASSGGQGANTGELFFGEGSRLTVL.

V and J are TRBV5-1 and TRBJ2-3, with a weak D call TRBD2 (5 bases). The germline V gene encodes CDR1 SGHRS and CDR2 YFSETQ. The ends were cut back, 0 bases at V and 0 bases at J, with 20 bases in the middle. The CDR3 contains 19 residues. In DNA, the CDR3 is TGCGCCAGCAGCTTGGCACCGCGTGAGAAGCGGACTAGCACAGATACGCAGTATTTT. It yields the protein CASSLAPREKRTSTDTQYF.

The rearrangement uses TRBV14 and TRBJ2-5, with D maybe TRBD1 (7 bases). Deletions cut 8 bases from V and 4 bases from J, with 14 bases between. There are 13 residues in the CDR3. CDR1 SGHDN and CDR2 FVKESK come from the germline V gene. The CDR3 nucleotides read TGTGCCAGCCCCAGGGGGGCGAGAGAGACCCAGTACTTC. Amino acids: CASPRGARETQYF.

CDR3 in amino acids: CASSSTEGGQPQHF. CDR3 nucleotide sequence: TGTGCCAGCAGTTCGACGGAAGGGGGTCAGCCCCAGCATTTT. The V call is TRBV6-6, the J call TRBJ1-5; weak D call: TRBD1 (6 bases). This CDR3 is built from 14 residues. Germline assignment: CDR1 MNHNY and CDR2 SVGAGI (reference sequence). V lost 4 bases and J lost 6, with 13 bases in between.

The V call is TRBV7-7, the J call TRBJ2-5; 7 bases are shared with TRBD2. V was pared by 5 bases and J by 2 bases, with 8 bases of the junction left unmatched. Per germline, CDR1 SSHAT and CDR2 FNYEAQ (reference sequence). This CDR3 is built from 15 residues. DNA of the CDR3: TGTGCCAGCAGCCCAATCGGGACTATGCAAGAGACCCAGTACTTC. Translation: CASSPIGTMQETQYF.

Only one count was recorded for this clone. The chain employs TRBV6-1 and TRBJ2-1; possible D gene TRBD1, 5 bases. The V and J ends lost 1 base and 9 bases respectively, with 13 bases between them. This CDR3 contains 14 residues. CDR1 MNHNS and CDR2 SASEGT come from the germline V gene. The CDR3 nucleotides read TGTGCCAGCAGTGAAGACCCTAGGGGCGTTGAGCAGTTCTTC. This translates into CASSEDPRGVEQFF.

The V gene is TRBV19, the J gene TRBJ2-4; perhaps TRBD1 as D (5 bases). The CDR3 runs to 16 residues. The germline V gene has CDR1 LNHDA and CDR2 SQIVND (reference sequence). V was shortened by 0 bases and J by 6 bases, with 15 bases between the two germline ends. The CDR3: CASSIDTRPGINIQYF. The CDR3 nucleotides read TGTGCCAGTAGTATAGATACCCGGCCAGGGATAAACATTCAGTACTTC.

J is TRBJ2-3 and V is TRBV28, with 7 bases that match TRBD1. J lost 8 bases, V lost 8 bases, and 10 bases had no gene match. The CDR3 has 13 amino acids. Germline values: CDR1 MDHEN, CDR2 SYDVKM. CDR3 region: CASLDRNWGTQYF. The CDR3, as DNA: TGTGCCAGCCTGGACAGGAATTGGGGTACGCAGTATTTT.